These T cell receptor beta chains were read from a single sample in a study of cytomegalovirus exposure and HLA in healthy donors. TCRdb keeps only in-frame clones here, not all; method: immunoSEQ multiplex PCR. The data show 95,000 to 150,000 clones, 65% to 80% seen once. Sequenced material: PBMCs. The receptors shown here come from a human donor in good health. CDR3s leave out the opening cysteine and the closing phenylalanine or tryptophan. Fields, in order: clone size, V gene, J gene, CDR3 protein. Clone size, where shown, is once, few, many, or a class for clones that have expanded.

clone_size: NA
v_call: TRBV18
j_call: TRBJ1-5
cdr3_aa: ASSPFGQSYRGDSNQPQH

clone_size: many
v_call: TRBV6-1
j_call: TRBJ2-1
cdr3_aa: ASSETSGSSYEQF

clone_size: few
v_call: TRBV6-5
j_call: TRBJ1-2
cdr3_aa: ASSEGVTIYGYT

clone_size: NA
v_call: TRBV2
j_call: TRBJ1-1
cdr3_aa: ASSPRGTEAF

clone_size: NA
v_call: TRBV10-2
j_call: TRBJ1-5
cdr3_aa: ASNGQGADQPQH

clone_size: NA
v_call: TRBV6-1
j_call: TRBJ1-1
cdr3_aa: ASTLGVEDTEAF

clone_size: NA
v_call: TRBV7-3
j_call: TRBJ1-1
cdr3_aa: ASSVQVNTEAF

clone_size: NA
v_call: TRBV29-1
j_call: TRBJ1-1
cdr3_aa: SVEEGTVALMNTEAF

clone_size: NA
v_call: TRBV28
j_call: TRBJ2-7
cdr3_aa: ASSFLREGRREQY

clone_size: NA
v_call: TRBV25-1
j_call: TRBJ1-1
cdr3_aa: ASSTGTGVLKAF

clone_size: NA
v_call: TRBV21-1
j_call: TRBJ1-5
cdr3_aa: ASSKENGGGNQPQH

clone_size: NA
v_call: TRBV29-1
j_call: TRBJ2-3
cdr3_aa: SVPDRAGALLSTDTQY

clone_size: NA
v_call: TRBV19
j_call: TRBJ1-5
cdr3_aa: ASKQQGAAGNQPQH

clone_size: NA
v_call: TRBV10-1
j_call: TRBJ1-1
cdr3_aa: ASSRDGGNTEAF

clone_size: NA
v_call: TRBV6-6
j_call: TRBJ2-7
cdr3_aa: ASSRRLGRGYEQY

clone_size: NA
v_call: TRBV4-1
j_call: TRBJ2-7
cdr3_aa: ASSQQGSGEYEQY

clone_size: NA
v_call: TRBV6-5
j_call: TRBJ1-1
cdr3_aa: ASSYSRMNTEAF

clone_size: NA
v_call: TRBV5-1
j_call: TRBJ2-1
cdr3_aa: ASSLRESYNEQF

clone_size: once
v_call: TRBV18
j_call: TRBJ2-6
cdr3_aa: ASSPPGRAGANVLT

clone_size: NA
v_call: TRBV13
j_call: TRBJ2-7
cdr3_aa: ASSVPGQGLLEQY